The sequence of this TCR beta chain was determined in a study of OX40 agonist ivuxolimab in advanced cancers. Study summary: Patient treatment consisted of intravenous ivuxolimab administration every 2 weeks at 0.01 to 10 mg/kg.

Germline V gene sequence: CDR1 SGHNT, CDR2 YYREEE (reference sequence). Trimming removed 7 bases from V and 1 base from J, with 5 bases in between. The CDR3 is 11 residues long. General study points: Dosing at 0.1 to 3.0 mg/kg was accompanied by clonal expansion of CD4+ and CD8+ blood T cells by week 6. Certain nonresponders likewise exhibited a low normalized T-cell clonal expansion. In CD8+ T cells, expanded clones were on average more numerous than in CD4+.

Regarding this clone: Its antigen remains unidentified.

Libraries were prepared by immunoSEQ multiplex PCR; TCRdb keeps only in-frame clonotypes and omits some of them. Among 50,000 to 75,000 clones listed, around 90% were seen once. The chain combines TRBV5-4 with TRBJ2-5, with D unclear. The TCR was taken from an adult with an advanced solid tumor such as melanoma, head and neck, liver or kidney cancer. Sequencing used CD4+ or CD8+ T cells sorted from blood, obtained in a trial of the OX40 agonist ivuxolimab. The CDR3: CASGFQETQYF. The CDR3 nucleotides are TGTGCCAGCGGGTTCCAAGAGACCCAGTACTTC.